This T cell receptor beta chain was found in a study of cytomegalovirus exposure and HLA in healthy donors. Whole-study findings and limits: For most subjects, TCR beta sequences were reported to predict HLA-A and HLA-B alleles with accuracy.

Trimming at V came to 2 bases and at J to 9 bases, leaving 7 bases not matched to a gene. Germline V gene lookup returns CDR1 LGHNT and CDR2 FRNRAP. The CDR3 consists of 14 residues. Turning to this clone: The antigen is undetermined.

A multiplex PCR was run with 60 Vbeta primers and 13 Jbeta primers. The method was immunoSEQ multiplex PCR; TCRdb's version includes in-frame clones alone and lacks a portion of them. The sample consists of around 120,000 clones, about 85% of them appearing once. This chain links TRBV12-5 with TRBJ1-5; 7 bases match TRBD1. The clonotype comes from a boy between 10 and 17 years old in good health and CMV-seronegative. Sequences were obtained from PBMCs. The CDR3 bases are TGTGCTAGTGGTTTGAGCACAGGGGTGAGGCCCCAGCATTTT. Protein: CASGLSTGVRPQHF.